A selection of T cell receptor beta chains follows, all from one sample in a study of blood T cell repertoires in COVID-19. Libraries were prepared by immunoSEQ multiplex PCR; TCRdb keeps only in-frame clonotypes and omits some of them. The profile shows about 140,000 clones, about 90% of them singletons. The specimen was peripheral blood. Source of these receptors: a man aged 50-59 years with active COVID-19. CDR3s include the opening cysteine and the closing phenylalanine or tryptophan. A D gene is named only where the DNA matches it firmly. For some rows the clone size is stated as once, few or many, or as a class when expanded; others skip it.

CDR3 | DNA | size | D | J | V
CASSEQGNQPQHF | TGTGCCAGCAGTGAACAGGGTAATCAGCCCCAGCATTTT | - | - | TRBJ1-5 | TRBV6-1
CASSLNYQETQYF | TGTGCCAGCAGTTTAAACTACCAAGAGACCCAGTACTTC | - | - | TRBJ2-5 | TRBV12-3/TRBV12-4
CASSQEWTGDPYF | TGTGCCAGCAGCCAAGAGTGGACAGGGGATCCGTACTTC | - | TRBD1 | TRBJ2-7 | TRBV4-2
CASNNRGSYNEQFF | TGTGCCAGCAATAACAGGGGATCCTACAATGAGCAGTTCTTC | - | TRBD1 | TRBJ2-1 | TRBV28
CASSVGWTGEYEQYF | TGTGCCAGCAGCGTAGGTTGGACAGGGGAATACGAGCAGTACTTC | - | TRBD1 | TRBJ2-7 | TRBV9
CASDQQGTYEQYF | TGTGCCAGCGACCAACAGGGGACCTACGAGCAGTACTTC | - | TRBD1 | TRBJ2-7 | TRBV6-4
CASSPEHRGTTEAFF | TGCGCCAGCAGCCCGGAGCACAGGGGAACCACTGAAGCTTTCTTT | - | TRBD1 | TRBJ1-1 | TRBV5-1
CASSLWADRGGKYF | TGTGCCAGCAGTTTATGGGCCGACAGGGGTGGAAAGTACTTC | - | TRBD1 | TRBJ2-5 | TRBV28
CASSRTGAYEQYF | TGTGCCAGCAGCCGGACAGGAGCCTACGAGCAGTACTTC | - | TRBD1 | TRBJ2-7 | TRBV6-2/TRBV6-3
CASSLEGGSSYEQYF | TGTGCCAGCAGCTTGGAGGGAGGGAGCTCCTACGAGCAGTACTTC | - | TRBD2 | TRBJ2-7 | TRBV5-5
CASSTPGLPEDTQYF | TGTGCCAGCAGCACGCCGGGACTTCCCGAAGATACGCAGTATTTT | - | - | TRBJ2-3 | TRBV7-2
CASRHSGAYEQYF | TGTGCCAGCAGGCACTCAGGGGCCTACGAGCAGTACTTC | - | - | TRBJ2-7 | TRBV6-5
CASSSHGTGEAFF | TGTGCCAGCAGTTCACATGGGACAGGTGAAGCTTTCTTT | - | TRBD1 | TRBJ1-1 | TRBV27
CATSSGTVYTEAFF | TGTGCCACCTCCTCTGGGACAGTCTACACTGAAGCTTTCTTT | - | TRBD1 | TRBJ1-1 | TRBV6-5
CAISEFGQPYEQYF | TGTGCCATCAGTGAGTTTGGACAACCCTACGAGCAGTACTTC | - | - | TRBJ2-7 | TRBV10-3
CASARQGGGTEAFF | TGTGCCAGCGCCCGACAGGGAGGCGGCACTGAAGCTTTCTTT | - | TRBD1 | TRBJ1-1 | TRBV27
CATSDLGQNEQFF | TGTGCCACCAGTGATTTGGGCCAGAATGAGCAGTTCTTC | once | - | TRBJ2-1 | TRBV24-1
CASRFRGAGFNNEQFF | TGTGCCAGCAGGTTTCGGGGGGCGGGCTTTAACAATGAGCAGTTCTTC | - | - | TRBJ2-1 | TRBV13
CASTGQGAGDYGYTF | TGTGCCAGCACGGGACAGGGGGCCGGTGACTATGGCTACACCTTC | - | TRBD1 | TRBJ1-2 | TRBV6-6
CASRVDRGEETQYF | TGTGCCAGCAGGGTCGACAGGGGGGAAGAGACCCAGTACTTC | - | TRBD1 | TRBJ2-5 | TRBV6-5
CASSRGGEQYF | TGCGCCAGCAGCCGGGGGGGCGAGCAGTACTTC | - | TRBD2 | TRBJ2-7 | TRBV5-1
CAAAGGQPQHF | TGTGCCGCCGCGGGGGGCCAGCCCCAGCATTTT | - | - | TRBJ1-5 | TRBV6-5
CSVETAILNTEAFF | TGCAGCGTTGAAACAGCAATATTGAACACTGAAGCTTTCTTT | once | - | TRBJ1-1 | TRBV29-1
CASSLNAEPTDTQYF | TGTGCCAGCAGCCTAAACGCGGAACCCACGGATACGCAGTATTTT | - | - | TRBJ2-3 | TRBV11-2
CASSWTSGGPNEQFF | TGTGCCAGCAGTTGGACTAGCGGGGGTCCCAATGAGCAGTTCTTC | - | TRBD2 | TRBJ2-1 | TRBV11-2
CAIPSGGPGTDTQYF | TGTGCCATCCCCTCGGGGGGGCCAGGCACAGATACGCAGTATTTT | - | TRBD2 | TRBJ2-3 | TRBV7-9
CAWNLQGRSGYTF | TGTGCCTGGAACTTACAGGGACGAAGCGGCTACACCTTC | - | - | TRBJ1-2 | TRBV30
CASPPQGAEGYTF | TGCGCCAGCCCTCCTCAGGGGGCAGAAGGCTACACCTTC | - | TRBD1 | TRBJ1-2 | TRBV5-1
CASSPRAGDGYTF | TGTGCCAGCTCACCACGGGCAGGGGACGGCTACACCTTC | - | - | TRBJ1-2 | TRBV18
CASSEDIPYNEQFF | TGTGCCAGCAGCGAGGACATACCCTACAATGAGCAGTTCTTC | - | - | TRBJ2-1 | TRBV9
CASSLPTVDTQYF | TGTGCCAGCAGCCTCCCGACTGTTGATACGCAGTATTTT | - | - | TRBJ2-3 | TRBV6-6
CSVDGQYLEAFF | TGCAGCGTTGATGGACAGTACCTAGAAGCTTTCTTT | - | - | TRBJ1-1 | TRBV29-1
CATLARQTDNRFYGYTF | TGTGCCACCCTAGCTAGACAAACTGACAACCGGTTCTATGGCTACACCTTC | - | - | TRBJ1-2 | TRBV27
CASSQATGGPYEQYF | TGTGCCAGCAGCCAAGCGACGGGAGGTCCCTACGAGCAGTACTTC | - | TRBD2 | TRBJ2-7 | TRBV3-1/TRBV3-2
CASSEALEGGGRYEQYF | TGTGCCAGCAGTGAAGCCCTCGAGGGCGGGGGGAGATACGAGCAGTACTTC | - | TRBD2 | TRBJ2-7 | TRBV6-1
CSARQGSQPQHF | TGCAGCGCTCGACAGGGTTCCCAGCCCCAGCATTTT | - | TRBD1 | TRBJ1-5 | TRBV29-1
CASSSARGPKEQYF | TGTGCCAGCAGCTCAGCCAGGGGGCCGAAAGAGCAGTACTTC | - | TRBD1 | TRBJ2-7 | TRBV7-2
CAWSVGVDSEQPQHF | TGTGCCTGGAGTGTAGGTGTGGACTCTGAGCAGCCCCAGCATTTT | - | - | TRBJ1-5 | TRBV30
CASRPGTGDTGELFF | TGTGCCAGCAGACCCGGGACAGGGGACACCGGGGAGCTGTTTTTT | - | TRBD1 | TRBJ2-2 | TRBV7-2
CASRPTGTRGPYETQYF | TGTGCCAGCAGGCCGACTGGGACTAGGGGCCCATACGAGACCCAGTACTTC | - | TRBD2 | TRBJ2-5 | TRBV7-9
CASRPAGKGNTIYF | TGTGCCAGCAGGCCAGCAGGGAAAGGAAACACCATATATTTT | - | - | TRBJ1-3 | TRBV3-1/TRBV3-2
CASSFDRPYSGNTIYF | TGTGCCAGCAGCTTCGACAGGCCTTACTCTGGAAACACCATATATTTT | - | - | TRBJ1-3 | TRBV7-2
CASSPEEGEQFF | TGCGCCAGCAGCCCGGAAGAGGGTGAGCAGTTCTTC | - | - | TRBJ2-1 | TRBV5-1
CASGPGQTNTGELFF | TGTGCTAGTGGCCCAGGACAGACGAACACCGGGGAGCTGTTTTTT | - | - | TRBJ2-2 | TRBV12-5
CASSYRTGGRQETQYF | TGTGCCAGCAGTTACAGGACAGGGGGCCGACAAGAGACCCAGTACTTC | - | TRBD1 | TRBJ2-5 | TRBV6-6
CASSQVKGDEQYF | TGTGCCAGCAGCCAGGTGAAGGGGGACGAGCAGTACTTC | - | - | TRBJ2-7 | TRBV11-3
CASSLASGALQFF | TGTGCTAGCAGCTTGGCTAGCGGGGCGTTGCAGTTCTTC | once | TRBD2 | TRBJ2-1 | TRBV7-7